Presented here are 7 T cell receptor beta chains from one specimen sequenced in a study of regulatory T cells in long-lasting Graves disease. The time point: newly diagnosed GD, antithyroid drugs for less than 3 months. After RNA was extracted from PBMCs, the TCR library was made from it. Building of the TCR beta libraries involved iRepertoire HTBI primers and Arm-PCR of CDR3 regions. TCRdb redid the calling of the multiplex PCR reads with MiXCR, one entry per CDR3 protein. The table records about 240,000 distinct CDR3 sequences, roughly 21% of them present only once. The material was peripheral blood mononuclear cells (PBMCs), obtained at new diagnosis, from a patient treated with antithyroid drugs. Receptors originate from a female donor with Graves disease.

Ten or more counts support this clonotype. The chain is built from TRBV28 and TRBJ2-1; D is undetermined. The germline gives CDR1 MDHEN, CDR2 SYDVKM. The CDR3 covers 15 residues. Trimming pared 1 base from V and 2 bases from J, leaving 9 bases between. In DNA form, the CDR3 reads TGTGCCAGCAGTTTATTATCTTTCCCCTACAATGAGCAGTTCTTC. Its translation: CASSLLSFPYNEQFF.

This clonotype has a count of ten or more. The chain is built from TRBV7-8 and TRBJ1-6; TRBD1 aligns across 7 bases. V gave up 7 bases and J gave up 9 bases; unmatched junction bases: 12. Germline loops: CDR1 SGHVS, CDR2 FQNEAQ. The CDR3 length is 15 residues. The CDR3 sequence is CASTQTGPEISPLHF. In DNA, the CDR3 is TGTGCCAGCACCCAGACAGGGCCCGAGATTTCACCCCTCCACTTT.

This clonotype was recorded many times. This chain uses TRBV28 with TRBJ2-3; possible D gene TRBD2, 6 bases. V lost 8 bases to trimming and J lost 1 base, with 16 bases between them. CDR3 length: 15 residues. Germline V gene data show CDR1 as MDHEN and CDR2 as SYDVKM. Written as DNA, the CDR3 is TGTGCCAGCGATCGCGGAGGGGCCGGCACAGATACGCAGTATTTT. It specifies CASDRGGAGTDTQYF.

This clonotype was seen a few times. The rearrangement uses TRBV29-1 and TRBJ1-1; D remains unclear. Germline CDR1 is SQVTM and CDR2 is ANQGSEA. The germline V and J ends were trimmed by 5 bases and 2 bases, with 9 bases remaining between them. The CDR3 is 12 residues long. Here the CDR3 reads CSVRKGNTEAFF. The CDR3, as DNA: TGCAGCGTTCGAAAGGGTAACACTGAAGCTTTCTTT.

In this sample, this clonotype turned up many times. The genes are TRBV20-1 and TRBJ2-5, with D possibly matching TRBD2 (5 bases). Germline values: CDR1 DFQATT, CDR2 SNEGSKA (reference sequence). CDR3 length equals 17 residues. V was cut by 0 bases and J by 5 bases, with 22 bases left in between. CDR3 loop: CSARDLGAEVRDETQYF. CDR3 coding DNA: TGCAGTGCTAGAGATCTCGGAGCGGAGGTCCGGGATGAGACCCAGTACTTC.

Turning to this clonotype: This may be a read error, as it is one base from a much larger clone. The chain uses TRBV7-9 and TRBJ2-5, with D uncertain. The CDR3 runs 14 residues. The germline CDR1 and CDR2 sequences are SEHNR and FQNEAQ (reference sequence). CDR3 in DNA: TGTGCCAGCAGCTTAGACACGGAGCAAGAGACCCAGCACTTC. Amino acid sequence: CASSLDTEQETQHF.

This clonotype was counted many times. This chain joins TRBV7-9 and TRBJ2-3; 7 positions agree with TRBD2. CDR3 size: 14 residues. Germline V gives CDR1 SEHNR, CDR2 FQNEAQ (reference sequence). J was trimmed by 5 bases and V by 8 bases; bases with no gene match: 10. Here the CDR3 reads CASGRRGRGDTQYF. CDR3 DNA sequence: TGTGCCAGCGGCCGGCGGGGGAGGGGAGATACGCAGTATTTT.